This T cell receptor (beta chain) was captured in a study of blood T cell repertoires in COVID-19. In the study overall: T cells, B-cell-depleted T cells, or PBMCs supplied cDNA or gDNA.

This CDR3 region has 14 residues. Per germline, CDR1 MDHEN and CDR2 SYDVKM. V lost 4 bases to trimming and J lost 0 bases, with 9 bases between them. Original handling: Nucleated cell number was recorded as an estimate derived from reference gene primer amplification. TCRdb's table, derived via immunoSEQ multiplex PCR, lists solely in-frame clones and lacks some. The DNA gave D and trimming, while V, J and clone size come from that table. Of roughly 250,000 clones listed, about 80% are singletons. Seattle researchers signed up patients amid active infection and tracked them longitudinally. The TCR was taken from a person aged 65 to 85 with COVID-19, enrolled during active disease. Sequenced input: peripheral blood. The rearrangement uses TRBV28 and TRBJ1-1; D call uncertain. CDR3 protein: CASSSSGMNTEAFF. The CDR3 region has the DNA TGTGCCAGCAGTTCGTCGGGAATGAACACTGAAGCTTTCTTT.